The clone carrying this T cell receptor beta chain was seen only a few times. Germline V gene sequence: CDR1 SGHTA, CDR2 FQGTGA. The CDR3 runs to 16 residues. J lost 3 bases, V lost 5 bases, and 10 bases had no gene match. The assay was immunoSEQ multiplex PCR, and TCRdb's table has in-frame clones only and misses some. Counted here are about 360,000 clones, around nine tenths occurring once; the ten biggest clones make up 7.1%. One Seattle source followed patients from active infection through their disease course. The data stem from a study of blood T cell repertoires in COVID-19. The sequencing sample was made of peripheral blood. The chain couples TRBV7-3 to TRBJ2-5; 9 bases agree with TRBD2. The clonotype originates from a woman aged 60-75 years with COVID-19, enrolled during active disease. This CDR3 is CASSPFERGVEETQYF. The CDR3 nucleotides read TGTGCCAGCAGCCCTTTCGAGCGGGGGGTGGAAGAGACCCAGTACTTC.